Shown below are 10 T cell receptor beta chains from a single sample sequenced in a study of blood T cell repertoires in COVID-19. Method: immunoSEQ multiplex PCR; TCRdb's copy keeps in-frame clones and lacks some. The table shows some 270,000 clones, with 85% occurring only once. The sequencing input was PBMCs or T cells enriched from blood (not recorded which). The receptors were sampled from a woman between 45 and 65 years old who had been exposed to COVID-19.

The V and J genes are TRBV10-3 and TRBJ2-5; 11 nucleotides agree with TRBD1. With 3 bases clipped from V and 5 bases from J, the junction kept 8 bases outside the gene matches. The germline CDR1 and CDR2 sequences are ENHRY and SYGVKD. The length of the CDR3 is 16 residues. The CDR3 sequence: CAISDPDRGQGETQYF. The CDR3 bases are TGTGCCATCAGTGATCCGGACAGGGGGCAAGGGGAGACCCAGTACTTC.

The chain employs TRBV5-1 and TRBJ1-1; D not certain. This CDR3 region has 14 residues. The V gene lost 1 base and the J gene lost 5 bases, with 12 bases spanning the gap. CDR1 and CDR2 (germline): SGHRS, YFSETQ. CDR3 in amino acids: CASSLTGQLTEAFF. CDR3 nucleotides: TGCGCCAGCAGCTTGACCGGTCAATTAACTGAAGCTTTCTTT.

CDR3 nucleotides: TGCGCCAGCAGTGAATGGTCCACCCGAGGGACCGGGGAGCTGTTTTTT. This encodes CASSEWSTRGTGELFF. The chain is built from TRBV10-2 and TRBJ2-2; perhaps TRBD2 as D (5 bases). Trimming left V 3 bases short and J 5 bases short, with 16 bases between. Germline loops: CDR1 WSHSY, CDR2 SAAADI. CDR3 length equals 16 residues.

This clone was counted a single time. The chain joins TRBV13 to TRBJ1-4; tentatively, D is TRBD1 (5 bases). Trimming shortened V by 5 bases and J by 3 bases, and 7 bases separated the two germline ends. The CDR3 extends over 13 amino acids. In germline, CDR1 is PRHDT, CDR2 FYEKMQ (reference sequence). The CDR3 spells CASSRDSNEKLFF. CDR3 nucleotide sequence: TGTGCCAGCAGCCGGGACTCTAATGAAAAACTGTTTTTT.

V and J are TRBV18 and TRBJ2-3; D remains ambiguous. The germline V and J ends were trimmed by 5 bases and 0 bases, with 6 bases remaining between them. Germline V gene data show CDR1 as KGHSH and CDR2 as LQKENI. CDR3 length: 13 amino acids. CDR3 amino acids: CASSFPSTDTQYF. CDR3 nucleotide sequence: TGTGCCAGCTCATTCCCTAGCACAGATACGCAGTATTTT.

This clone was recorded only once. The chain combines TRBV3-1 (or the pseudogene TRBV3-2) with TRBJ2-3; 7 bases agree with TRBD1. The V gene end was trimmed by 0 bases and the J gene end by 1 base; junction bases not matched to a gene: 13. Germline assignment: CDR1 LGHDT and CDR2 YNNKEL (reference sequence). The CDR3 sequence is 19 residues long. Here the CDR3 reads CASSQDRGLRNKGTDTQYF. The CDR3 bases are TGTGCCAGCAGCCAAGATAGGGGGCTCAGGAATAAGGGCACAGATACGCAGTATTTT.

This clone was recorded many times. CDR3 residues: CAWGRASGGRDTQYF. CDR3 coding DNA: TGTGCCTGGGGAAGAGCTAGCGGGGGGCGGGATACGCAGTATTTT. The chain combines TRBV30 with TRBJ2-3; 11 positions match TRBD2. This CDR3 comprises 15 residues. Unmatched junction bases numbered 10, after V lost 5 bases and J lost 6 bases. Germline CDR1 is GTSNPN and CDR2 is SVGIG (reference sequence).

The chain employs TRBV28 and TRBJ1-2; TRBD1 is a possible D gene (6 bases). V dropped 6 bases and J dropped 2 bases, with 19 bases sitting between them. There are 16 residues in the CDR3. The germline gives CDR1 MDHEN, CDR2 SYDVKM. DNA for the CDR3: TGTGCCAGCAGGGAACACCGCGGGGGCCCAAACTATGGCTACACCTTC. Translating it yields CASREHRGGPNYGYTF.

The V call is TRBV7-3, the J call TRBJ2-1, with 7 bases lining up with TRBD2. The germline V gene has CDR1 SGHTA and CDR2 FQGTGA. The J segment lost 8 bases and the V segment lost 6 bases, leaving 4 bases of the junction unmatched. The CDR3 is 12 residues long. The CDR3 loop reads CASSPSGDEQFF. The DNA for the CDR3 is TGTGCCAGCAGTCCCAGCGGGGATGAGCAGTTCTTC.

This clone was seen ten or more times. The chain joins TRBV6-2 or TRBV6-3 to TRBJ2-1; 9 bases match TRBD2. The CDR3 covers 16 residues. The germline V gene has CDR1 MNHEY and CDR2 SVGEGT. The ends lost 4 bases at V and 7 bases at J; junction bases unmatched: 11. The CDR3 sequence is CASSSSGATRWNEQFF. DNA of the CDR3: TGTGCCAGCAGTTCTAGCGGGGCGACTCGTTGGAATGAGCAGTTCTTC.